Shown below are 30 T cell receptor beta chains from a single sample sequenced in a study of shared clonotypes between healthy human individuals. Sequencing used immunoSEQ multiplex PCR; TCRdb keeps in-frame clones, though not all of them. The sample lists fewer than 650,000 clones, just over 75% occurring once. The material sequenced was PBMCs. Receptors were obtained from a woman aged 40 to 50 in good health. Some clones in this sample may be carry-over from other donors' samples.

Remarks on this clone: A far larger clone is one base from this, pointing to a likely read error. Other DNA sequences from this sample encode an identical CDR3 as well. V usage is TRBV5-4 and J usage is TRBJ2-5; TRBD1 matches at 8 bases. Germline V lookup: CDR1 SGHNT, CDR2 YYREEE (reference sequence). The J segment lost 5 bases and the V segment lost 4 bases, leaving 13 bases of the junction unmatched. The CDR3 contains 16 residues. In DNA form, the CDR3 reads TGTGCCAGCAGCCAAGAAGCCGGGACAGGCGGTGAGACCCAGTACTTC. Its translation: CASSQEAGTGGETQYF.

This rearrangement joins TRBV18 to TRBJ1-2; D is unresolved. Trimming removed 2 bases at V and 2 bases at J, with 12 bases between. Germline V lookup: CDR1 KGHSH, CDR2 LQKENI. CDR3 size: 15 residues. The CDR3 bases are TGTGCCAGCTCACCATCAGGCCAGGCAAACTATGGCTACACCTTC. Translating gives CASSPSGQANYGYTF.

CDR3 nucleotide sequence: TGTGCCAGCTCACCACCGGGGGCTGAAGCTTTCTTT. This sequence encodes CASSPPGAEAFF. The chain links TRBV18 to TRBJ1-1; TRBD1 is a possible D gene (5 bases). The V end lost 0 bases, the J end lost 6 bases, and 5 bases lay between the germline ends. Germline V gene lookup returns CDR1 KGHSH and CDR2 LQKENI. The CDR3 contains 12 residues.

This clone has at least ten counts. The chain links TRBV14 to TRBJ2-5, with 12 bases matching TRBD2. Germline V gene lookup returns CDR1 SGHDN and CDR2 FVKESK. The CDR3 runs to 19 residues. With 1 base clipped from V and 5 bases from J, the junction kept 14 bases outside the gene matches. The CDR3 is CASSQGWLAGGPSRETQYF. CDR3 sequence (DNA): TGTGCCAGCAGCCAAGGGTGGCTAGCGGGAGGGCCCTCGCGGGAGACCCAGTACTTC.

The CDR3: CASSQDEFGGSANEKLFF. The CDR3 coding sequence is TGCGCCAGCAGCCAAGATGAGTTCGGGGGGTCGGCTAATGAAAAACTGTTTTTT. The chain joins TRBV4-1 to TRBJ1-4; TRBD1 is a possible D gene (5 bases). V gave up 0 bases and J gave up 3 bases, with 17 bases separating them. The CDR3 is 18 amino acids. Germline V gives CDR1 MGHRA, CDR2 YSYEKL.

This chain uses TRBV18 with TRBJ2-3; D gene unclear. This CDR3 is 12 amino acids long. Trimming shortened V by 5 bases and J by 0 bases, and 3 bases separated the two germline ends. Looked up from germline, CDR1 is KGHSH and CDR2 is LQKENI. The CDR3 loop reads CASSTSTDTQYF. The CDR3 nucleotides are TGTGCCAGCTCAACGAGCACAGATACGCAGTATTTT. The variable domain in full, with the rest retrieved from reference TRBV18 and TRBJ2-3, is NAGVMQNPRHLVRRRGQEARLRCSPMKGHSHVYWYRQLPEEGLKFMVYLQKENIIDESGMPKERFSAEFPKEGPSILRIQQVVRGDSAAYFCASSTSTDTQYFGPGTRLTVL.

The chain is built from TRBV7-9 and TRBJ2-1, with 11 positions matching TRBD2. The ends lost 3 bases at V and 6 bases at J; junction bases unmatched: 7. The CDR3 spans 16 residues. Germline-derived CDR1 and CDR2 are SEHNR and FQNEAQ (reference sequence). In DNA, the CDR3 is TGTGCCAGCAGCTTTACTAGCGGGAGTTTAAGCAATGAGCAGTTCTTC. Translated, it gives CASSFTSGSLSNEQFF.

This chain joins TRBV4-2 and TRBJ2-2; D not certain. The CDR3 consists of 13 residues. The germline CDR1 and CDR2 sequences are LGHNA and YNFKEQ. V lost 2 bases and J 8 bases, leaving 9 bases between the germline ends. The CDR3 bases are TGTGCCAGCAGCCAAACGACCGCGGGGGAGCTGTTTTTT. Translated: CASSQTTAGELFF.

This chain links TRBV6-4 with TRBJ2-7; D unresolved. CDR3 length: 13 amino acids. Per the germline V gene, CDR1 is MRHNA and CDR2 is SNTAGT. V lost 3 bases and J 1 base, leaving 7 bases between the germline ends. The DNA for the CDR3 is TGTGCCAGCAGTGATCGCCGGTCCTACGAGCAGTACTTC. Its translation is CASSDRRSYEQYF.

This sequence joins TRBV11-2 and TRBJ1-2; D gene unclear. V lost 5 bases, J lost 6 bases, and 4 bases lay in between. Germline V CDR1 and CDR2: SGHAT, FQNNGV. CDR3 length: 10 amino acids. The DNA for the CDR3 is TGTGCCAGCAGCCAAAATGGCTACACCTTC. Translating gives CASSQNGYTF.

The gene calls are TRBV6-5 and TRBJ2-2; 9 positions match TRBD1. V lost 4 bases and J lost 4; bases outside the gene matches: 7. CDR3 length: 16 amino acids. Looked up from germline, CDR1 is MNHEY and CDR2 is SVGAGI. CDR3 sequence (DNA): TGTGCCAGCAGTTTACGTATGACAGGGGGCACCGGGGAGCTGTTTTTT. Protein: CASSLRMTGGTGELFF.

The chain combines TRBV6-1 with TRBJ2-2; 8 bases are shared with TRBD2. Germline CDR1 and CDR2: MNHNS and SASEGT. The CDR3 spans 16 residues. V lost 6 bases and J lost 6; bases outside the gene matches: 12. CDR3 amino acids: CASRERTGLVSGELFF. CDR3 sequence (DNA): TGTGCCAGCAGAGAACGAACGGGACTAGTATCCGGGGAGCTGTTTTTT.

This clone was seen a few times. In nucleotides, the CDR3 is TGTGCCAGCAGTGTGGAACAGGACTATGGCTACACCTTC. This gives the protein CASSVEQDYGYTF. This chain connects TRBV2 to TRBJ1-2, with a tentative D call TRBD1 (5 bases). The CDR3 spans 13 residues. The germline V and J ends were trimmed by 4 bases and 3 bases, with 9 bases remaining between them. CDR1 and CDR2 from the germline V gene are SNHLY and FYNNEI.

V is TRBV5-1 and J is TRBJ2-1; D unresolved. The CDR3 length is 15 residues. CDR1 SGHRS and CDR2 YFSETQ come from the germline V gene. V was trimmed by 2 bases and J by 0 bases, leaving 9 bases between them. CDR3 residues: CASSFQESSYNEQFF. In nucleotides, the CDR3 is TGCGCCAGCAGCTTTCAAGAGAGCTCCTACAATGAGCAGTTCTTC.

This rearrangement joins TRBV29-1 to TRBJ2-3; 8 nucleotides line up with TRBD2. V was pared by 3 bases and J by 4 bases, with 9 bases of the junction left unmatched. Germline V gene data show CDR1 as SQVTM and CDR2 as ANQGSEA. The CDR3 covers 15 residues. CDR3 protein: CSVDGHSGMSDTQYF. The CDR3 coding sequence is TGCAGCGTTGATGGGCATAGCGGGATGTCAGATACGCAGTATTTT.

This rearrangement joins TRBV28 to TRBJ1-4; 12 nucleotides match TRBD1. Unmatched junction bases numbered 5, after V lost 6 bases and J lost 6 bases. Germline CDR1 reads MDHEN; CDR2 reads SYDVKM. The CDR3 is 15 amino acids. CDR3 bases: TGTGCCAGCAGGGGGACAGGGGGCGCAGATGAAAAACTGTTTTTT. Protein product: CASRGTGGADEKLFF.

The V and J genes are TRBV2 and TRBJ2-2; the match to TRBD2 covers 7 bases. The CDR3 is 14 amino acids. CDR1 and CDR2 from the germline V gene are SNHLY and FYNNEI. With V trimmed by 9 bases and J by 4 bases, 8 bases remained unmatched. CDR3: CASGGLQCTGELFF. The CDR3 DNA sequence: TGTGCCAGTGGGGGACTACAGTGCACCGGGGAGCTGTTTTTT.

The chain employs TRBV21-1 and TRBJ2-1; TRBD2 reflects the table's D call only, with no check against the DNA. TRBV21-1 is a documented pseudogene. The CDR3 sequence is 17 residues long. The CDR3 DNA reads as TGTGCCAGCAGCAATGCGGGGGGACTAGCGGGCTACAATGAGCAGTTCTTC. Amino acid sequence: CASSNAGGLAGYNEQFF.

This chain uses TRBV4-1 with TRBJ2-1; D is ambiguous. The CDR3 totals 16 residues. The V gene's germline CDR1 is MGHRA and CDR2 YSYEKL. The V end lost 1 base, the J end lost 5 bases, and 15 bases lay between the germline ends. Here the CDR3 DNA reads TGCGCCAGCAGCCAAGTGGGTCTAGAGGAGAACAATGAGCAGTTCTTC. Encoded protein: CASSQVGLEENNEQFF.

This chain links TRBV23-1 with TRBJ2-7; D may be TRBD2 (7 bases). TRBV23-1 is recorded as an ORF, its role being uncertain. Trimming removed 4 bases from V and 5 bases from J, with 18 bases in between. The CDR3 is 15 residues long. The chain's CDR3 is CASSLDGGPLHEQYF. The CDR3 DNA sequence: TGCGCCAGCAGTCTCGACGGGGGGCCCCTCCACGAGCAGTACTTC.

This chain's CDR3 is CASSTEESQPQHF. The CDR3 nucleotides are TGTGCCAGCAGTACAGAAGAGAGTCAGCCCCAGCATTTT. The gene calls are TRBV6-1 and TRBJ1-5, with unresolved D. V was clipped by 5 bases and J by 6 bases, with 11 bases between them. Germline loops: CDR1 MNHNS, CDR2 SASEGT. This CDR3 contains 13 residues.

The rearrangement joins TRBV6-4 to TRBJ2-1, with 8 bases aligning to TRBD2. Trimming took 9 bases from V and 5 from J; bases not matched to a gene: 9. The CDR3 loop spans 14 amino acids. Per the germline V gene, CDR1 is MRHNA and CDR2 is SNTAGT. The CDR3 region is CARAPAGANNEQFF. CDR3 nucleotide sequence: TGTGCCAGGGCCCCAGCGGGAGCTAACAATGAGCAGTTCTTC.

This rearrangement joins TRBV5-6 to TRBJ1-2; TRBD1 agrees at 8 bases. The germline gives CDR1 SGHDT, CDR2 YYEEEE. V lost 4 bases and J lost 5; bases outside the gene matches: 7. This CDR3 contains 14 residues. The CDR3 region has the DNA TGTGCCAGCAGCCAATTGACAGGGGCGTATGGCTACACCTTC. Translated, it gives CASSQLTGAYGYTF.

This chain connects TRBV2 to TRBJ2-5, with TRBD2 matching over 8 bases. The closer fit of TRBJ2-7 to the DNA end suggests the J call may be wrong. This CDR3 spans 14 amino acids. Per germline, CDR1 SNHLY and CDR2 FYNNEI. The DNA for the CDR3 is TGTGCCAGCAGTCCGGGACTAGGCTCCTACGAGCAGTACTTC. This sequence encodes CASSPGLGSYEQYF.

This chain links TRBV28 with TRBJ2-2, with D possibly being TRBD1 (6 bases). The CDR3 has 17 amino acids. Per germline, CDR1 MDHEN and CDR2 SYDVKM. Deletions cut 3 bases from V and 4 bases from J, with 18 bases between. This chain's CDR3 is CASSFRWGHGGTGELFF. The CDR3 coding sequence is TGTGCCAGCAGTTTTCGGTGGGGGCATGGTGGCACCGGGGAGCTGTTTTTT.

V gene TRBV9 combines with J gene TRBJ2-2; D call uncertain. The V end lost 3 bases, the J end lost 2 bases, and 5 bases lay between the germline ends. This CDR3 contains 13 residues. Germline V lookup: CDR1 SGDLS, CDR2 YYNGEE. The CDR3 DNA follows: TGTGCCAGCAGCGCCGACAACACCGGGGAGCTGTTTTTT. Protein sequence: CASSADNTGELFF.

The chain recombines TRBV4-1 with TRBJ2-3; TRBD2 aligns across 13 bases. The V and J ends lost 1 base and 5 bases, in that order; junction bases with no gene match: 6. The CDR3 loop spans 17 amino acids. Germline CDR1 is MGHRA and CDR2 is YSYEKL. CDR3 sequence: CASSQVLAGGLGDTQYF. In DNA, the CDR3 is TGCGCCAGCAGCCAAGTACTAGCGGGAGGGCTGGGAGATACGCAGTATTTT.

The V and J genes are TRBV11-1 and TRBJ2-3; weak D call: TRBD1 (5 bases). Germline V gene sequence: CDR1 SGHAT, CDR2 FQDESV (reference sequence). The germline V and J ends were trimmed by 5 bases and 3 bases, with 15 bases remaining between them. The CDR3 has 15 amino acids. The CDR3: CASSVFRGVTDTQYF. In DNA, the CDR3 is TGTGCCAGCAGCGTATTTAGGGGCGTAACAGATACGCAGTATTTT.

The CDR3 region has the DNA TGTGCCAGTAACCTACAGGGGGGTGCCAATCAGCCCCAGCATTTT. Its protein product is CASNLQGGANQPQHF. V and J are TRBV19 and TRBJ1-5, with 8 bases aligning to TRBD1. Germline CDR1 is LNHDA and CDR2 is SQIVND (reference sequence). There are 15 residues in the CDR3. V lost 7 bases and J lost 3; bases outside the gene matches: 8.

The table lists this clone with a count of one. The chain couples TRBV28 to TRBJ1-2; TRBD1 matches at 10 bases. Germline V gene data show CDR1 as MDHEN and CDR2 as SYDVKM. V lost 2 bases, J lost 12 bases, and 15 bases stayed unmatched. This CDR3 has 16 amino acids. The CDR3 region has the DNA TGTGCCAGCAGTTTAGTGGGGACAGGGGAAGTCGGAGGCCACACCTTC. As protein: CASSLVGTGEVGGHTF.